The 21 T cell receptor beta chains below come from one sample, sequenced in a study of blood T cell repertoires in COVID-19. Produced via immunoSEQ multiplex PCR; TCRdb's table is partial and in-frame only. The sample has about 260,000 clones, 88% seen once. The sequenced sample consisted of peripheral blood. The receptors were sampled from a human donor in a cohort sampled during active COVID-19.

The rearrangement uses TRBV19 and TRBJ2-1; 11 nucleotides agree with TRBD2. V gave up 3 bases and J gave up 1 base; unmatched junction bases: 14. There are 20 residues in the CDR3. Per germline, CDR1 LNHDA and CDR2 SQIVND (reference sequence). The CDR3 DNA reads TGTGCCAGTAGTATCCGTTTTGGGCTAGCGGGGGGACGATCCTACAATGAGCAGTTCTTC. It yields the protein CASSIRFGLAGGRSYNEQFF.

This chain links TRBV5-4 with TRBJ2-7; maybe TRBD1 (6 bases). Looked up from germline, CDR1 is SGHNT and CDR2 is YYREEE (reference sequence). The CDR3 has 15 amino acids. V lost 5 bases to trimming and J lost 2 bases, with 17 bases between them. The CDR3 bases are TGTGCCAGCAGTTTACAGGGACCGGTCGCCTACGAGCAGTACTTC. Its translation is CASSLQGPVAYEQYF.

This chain uses TRBV19 with TRBJ1-5; 11 nucleotides line up with TRBD1. The trim removed 3 bases at V and 11 bases at J, leaving 6 bases unmatched. CDR1 and CDR2 from the germline V gene are LNHDA and SQIVND (reference sequence). The CDR3 is made up of 14 amino acids. The CDR3 nucleotides are TGTGCCAGTAGTATTGGGACAGGGGGTAGAGCCCAGCATTTT. Residues: CASSIGTGGRAQHF.

The genes are TRBV7-2 and TRBJ2-1; 7 nucleotides line up with TRBD1. The V segment lost 7 bases and the J segment 4 bases; nucleotides outside the gene matches: 7. The CDR3 has 14 residues. Germline lookup yields CDR1 SGHTA and CDR2 FQGNSA. CDR3 loop: CASTQGVGYNEQFF. The CDR3 nucleotides are TGTGCCAGCACCCAGGGGGTGGGGTACAATGAGCAGTTCTTC.

The rearrangement links TRBV2 to TRBJ1-2; 9 positions match TRBD1. CDR1 is SNHLY, CDR2 FYNNEI, per germline. After removal of 7 bases from V and 1 base from J, the junction contained 4 bases not matched to a gene. The CDR3 runs 14 residues. CDR3 DNA: TGTGCCAGCAACCGGGACAGGGATAACTATGGCTACACCTTC. Translation: CASNRDRDNYGYTF. The full variable domain, with the rest looked up from reference TRBV2 and TRBJ1-2, is EPEVTQTPSHQVTQMGQEVILRCVPISNHLYFYWYRQILGQKVEFLVSFYNNEISEKSEIFDDQFSVERPDGSNFTLKIRSTKLEDSAMYFCASNRDRDNYGYTFGSGTRLTVV.

This clone has a single count. The rearrangement links TRBV19 to TRBJ1-2, with D unresolved. In germline, CDR1 is LNHDA, CDR2 SQIVND (reference sequence). This CDR3 comprises 12 residues. The germline V and J ends were trimmed by 5 bases and 6 bases, with 10 bases remaining between them. This CDR3 reads CASSRTENGYTF. CDR3 in DNA: TGTGCCAGTAGTCGTACAGAGAATGGCTACACCTTC.

This clone has only one observation. V and J are TRBV7-9 and TRBJ1-2; a possible D gene is TRBD1 (5 bases). The CDR3 spans 14 residues. V gave up 5 bases and J gave up 3 bases, with 13 bases separating them. In germline, CDR1 is SEHNR, CDR2 FQNEAQ (reference sequence). Here the CDR3 reads CASSPQGKDYGYTF. CDR3 in DNA: TGTGCCAGCAGCCCGCAGGGAAAGGACTATGGCTACACCTTC.

The J gene is TRBJ2-5, the V gene TRBV19; 7 bases are shared with TRBD2. The length of the CDR3 is 14 residues. V trimming: 4 bases; J trimming: 3 bases; junction bases outside the gene matches: 5. Germline-derived CDR1 and CDR2 are LNHDA and SQIVND (reference sequence). The CDR3, as DNA: TGTGCCAGTAGTAACTCACTAGCGAAAGAGACCCAGTACTTC. Amino acid sequence: CASSNSLAKETQYF.

The gene calls are TRBV6-2 or TRBV6-3 and TRBJ1-1; possibly TRBD1 for D (6 bases). The CDR3 spans 13 residues. The V end lost 5 bases, the J end lost 5 bases, and 12 bases lay between the germline ends. Germline lookup yields CDR1 MNHEY and CDR2 SVGEGT. This chain's CDR3 is CASSLYRVTEAFF. The CDR3 nucleotides read TGTGCCAGCAGTCTCTACAGGGTTACTGAAGCTTTCTTT.

The CDR3 here is CASSLAQDYGYTF. The CDR3 DNA reads TGTGCCAGCAGCTTAGCTCAGGACTATGGCTACACCTTC. J is TRBJ1-2 and V is TRBV7-2; D uncertain. V dropped 0 bases and J dropped 3 bases, with 5 bases sitting between them. The CDR3 loop spans 13 amino acids. Germline V lookup: CDR1 SGHTA, CDR2 FQGNSA.

The chain carries TRBV5-6 and TRBJ2-1, with 9 bases fitting TRBD2. Germline trimming cut 4 bases from V and 0 bases from J; bases unmatched to any gene: 11. Germline assignment: CDR1 SGHDT and CDR2 YYEEEE. The CDR3 loop spans 18 amino acids. Here the CDR3 DNA reads TGTGCCAGCAGCCCACCTCCGGGACTAGCTAGCTCCTACAATGAGCAGTTCTTC. Protein product: CASSPPPGLASSYNEQFF. The variable domain in full, with the rest retrieved from reference TRBV5-6 and TRBJ2-1, is DAGVTQSPTHLIKTRGQQVTLRCSPKSGHDTVSWYQQALGQGPQFIFQYYEEEERQRGNFPDRFSGHQFPNYSSELNVNALLLGDSALYLCASSPPPGLASSYNEQFFGPGTRLTVL.

This chain uses TRBV20-1 with TRBJ1-1; 7 nucleotides line up with TRBD1. The CDR3 extends over 13 amino acids. V was clipped by 3 bases and J by 8 bases; unmatched bases: 9. Germline V gene lookup returns CDR1 DFQATT and CDR2 SNEGSKA (reference sequence). DNA for the CDR3: TGCAGTGCTAGTGCGACAGGGTCACCGGAAGCTTTCTTT. Its translation is CSASATGSPEAFF.

The chain links TRBV7-2 to TRBJ2-4; 7 bases are a match to TRBD1. Germline values: CDR1 SGHTA, CDR2 FQGNSA. There are 15 residues in the CDR3. Germline trimming cut 6 bases from V and 0 bases from J; bases unmatched to any gene: 5. CDR3 bases: TGTGCCAGCAGACGGGACAGACCAGCCAAAAACATTCAGTACTTC. It specifies CASRRDRPAKNIQYF.

The J gene is TRBJ1-2, the V gene TRBV11-2; 8 nucleotides line up with TRBD1. The junction had 9 bases not matched to a gene; V was cut back by 2 bases and J by 7 bases. The CDR3 is 15 residues long. Germline CDR1 reads SGHAT; CDR2 reads FQNNGV. The CDR3 reads CASSLIWSTGGGYTF. The CDR3 DNA reads TGTGCCAGCAGCTTAATCTGGAGTACAGGGGGTGGCTACACCTTC.

V usage is TRBV19 and J usage is TRBJ2-7; TRBD1 aligns across 7 bases. CDR1 LNHDA and CDR2 SQIVND come from the germline V gene (reference sequence). The CDR3 runs 15 residues. With V trimmed by 5 bases and J by 1 base, 8 bases remained unmatched. In DNA form, the CDR3 reads TGTGCCAGTAGTGTACCCGGGACAGATTCCTACGAGCAGTACTTC. Translating it yields CASSVPGTDSYEQYF. Full variable domain (outside the CDR3, taken from reference TRBV19 and TRBJ2-7): DGGITQSPKYLFRKEGQNVTLSCEQNLNHDAMYWYRQDPGQGLRLIYYSQIVNDFQKGDIAEGYSVSREKKESFPLTVTSAQKNPTAFYLCASSVPGTDSYEQYFGPGTRLTVT.

The chain uses TRBV7-9 and TRBJ1-2; D is uncertain. Trimming took 4 bases from V and 2 from J, leaving 14 bases between them. The CDR3 extends over 15 amino acids. Per germline, CDR1 SEHNR and CDR2 FQNEAQ (reference sequence). CDR3 in DNA: TGTGCCAGCAGCTCATTCAGAGGGAAGAACTATGGCTACACCTTC. Its protein product is CASSSFRGKNYGYTF.

The rearrangement links TRBV6-5 to TRBJ2-2; 7 bases are shared with TRBD1. Germline V CDR1 and CDR2: MNHEY, SVGAGI. Unmatched junction bases numbered 7, after V lost 0 bases and J lost 6 bases. CDR3 length equals 16 residues. This CDR3 is CASSYSETGRAGELFF. The CDR3 coding sequence is TGTGCCAGCAGTTACTCGGAGACAGGGCGGGCCGGGGAGCTGTTTTTT.

This clone was seen a few times. The chain is built from TRBV27 and TRBJ1-5; possibly TRBD1 for D (6 bases). This CDR3 has 15 amino acids. The ends were cut back, 5 bases at V and 9 bases at J, with 20 bases in the middle. Germline V gives CDR1 MNHEY, CDR2 SMNVEV (reference sequence). Here the CDR3 DNA reads TGTGCCAGCAGTCCCCGCCGACAGGCCAGTAGGCCCCAGCATTTT. This encodes CASSPRRQASRPQHF.

This chain joins TRBV4-3 and TRBJ1-2; D is possibly TRBD1 (5 bases). The CDR3 sequence is 17 residues long. Germline CDR1 LGHNA, CDR2 YSLEER. The ends were cut back, 0 bases at V and 2 bases at J, with 16 bases in the middle. CDR3 bases: TGCGCCAGCAGCCAAGAGCTTTACCCAGGGATCAACTATGGCTACACCTTC. It yields the protein CASSQELYPGINYGYTF.

In this sample, this clone turned up a few times. V is TRBV4-1 and J is TRBJ2-3; D possibly corresponds to TRBD1 (6 bases). Trimming cost V 4 bases and J 8 bases, with 13 bases left between them. This CDR3 has 13 amino acids. Germline V CDR1 and CDR2: MGHRA, YSYEKL. Here the CDR3 DNA reads TGCGCCAGCAGCCTTCCCGGACAGTCTACGCAGTATTTT. The encoded protein is CASSLPGQSTQYF.

The chain carries TRBV10-3 and TRBJ2-1; 7 nucleotides match TRBD1. The CDR3 has 15 amino acids. The trim removed 4 bases at V and 2 bases at J, leaving 5 bases unmatched. CDR1 and CDR2 from the germline V gene are ENHRY and SYGVKD. The CDR3 is CAISVGQYAYNEQFF. In DNA, the CDR3 is TGTGCCATCAGTGTGGGACAGTACGCCTACAATGAGCAGTTCTTC.